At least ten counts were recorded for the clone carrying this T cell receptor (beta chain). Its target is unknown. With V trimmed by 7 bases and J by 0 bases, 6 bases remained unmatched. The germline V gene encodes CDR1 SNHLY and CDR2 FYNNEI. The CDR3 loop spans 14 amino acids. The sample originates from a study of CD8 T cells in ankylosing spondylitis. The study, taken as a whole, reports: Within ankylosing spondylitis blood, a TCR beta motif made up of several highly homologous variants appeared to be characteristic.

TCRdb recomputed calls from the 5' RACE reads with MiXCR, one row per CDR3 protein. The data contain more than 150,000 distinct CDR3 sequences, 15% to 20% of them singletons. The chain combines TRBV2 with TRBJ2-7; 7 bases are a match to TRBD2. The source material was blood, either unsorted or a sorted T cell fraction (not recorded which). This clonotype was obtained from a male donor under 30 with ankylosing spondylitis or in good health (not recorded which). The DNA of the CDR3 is TGTGCCAGCAATGGGCGGGAGAGCTCCTACGAGCAGTACGTC. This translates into CASNGRESSYEQYV.